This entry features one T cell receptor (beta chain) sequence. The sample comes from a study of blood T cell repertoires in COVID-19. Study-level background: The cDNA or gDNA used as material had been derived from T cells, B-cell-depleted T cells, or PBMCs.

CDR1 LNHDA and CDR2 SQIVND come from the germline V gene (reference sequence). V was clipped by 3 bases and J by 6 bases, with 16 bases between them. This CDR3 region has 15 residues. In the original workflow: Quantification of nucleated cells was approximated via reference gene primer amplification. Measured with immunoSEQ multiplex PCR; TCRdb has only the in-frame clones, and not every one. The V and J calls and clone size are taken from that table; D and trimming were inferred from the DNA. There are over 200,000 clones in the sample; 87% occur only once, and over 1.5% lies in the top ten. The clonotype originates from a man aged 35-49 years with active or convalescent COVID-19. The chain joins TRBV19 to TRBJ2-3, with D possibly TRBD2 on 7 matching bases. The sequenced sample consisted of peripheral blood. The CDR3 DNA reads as TGTGCCAGTAGTATGAGGGGGAGGGCAGCGGATACGCAGTATTTT. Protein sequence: CASSMRGRAADTQYF.